This T cell receptor beta chain was profiled in a study of T cells in Graves' hyperthyroidism and ophthalmopathy. RNA transcripts were the template for amplifying TCR beta CDR3 regions. HTBI primers were used for first-round RT-PCR of the TCR CDR3. TCRdb used MiXCR to reprocess the multiplex PCR reads, holding one entry per CDR3 protein. The sample carries approximately 600,000 distinct CDR3 sequences, 20% to 25% recorded once. CDR1 and CDR2 (germline): SGHAT, FQNNGV. V lost 0 bases and J lost 4; bases outside the gene matches: 8. The CDR3 length is 17 residues. The sequence was obtained from a man aged 25-45 years with Graves' ophthalmopathy. Sequenced: blood. The V call is TRBV11-2, the J call TRBJ2-7; TRBD1 agrees at 11 bases. The CDR3 DNA reads as TGTGCCAGCAGCTTAGATGAGTGGGGACAGGGGGGTTACGAGCAGTACTTC. Translated, it gives CASSLDEWGQGGYEQYF.